Listed below are T cell receptor beta chains from one sample, sequenced in a study of blood T cell repertoires in COVID-19. Measured with immunoSEQ multiplex PCR; TCRdb has only the in-frame clones, and not every one. The sample lists roughly 150,000 clones; roughly nine tenths were seen once. The sequenced sample was peripheral blood. Every receptor here comes from a woman aged 70 to 79 with acute or convalescent COVID-19. The CDR3 runs from the conserved cysteine through the conserved F or W. Each record gives: J gene, V gene, clone size, D gene, CDR3 protein. A D gene is named only where the DNA matches it firmly. The size field is filled for only some rows; it gives once, few, many or a size class.

j_gene: TRBJ2-1
v_gene: TRBV6-5
abundance: NA
d_gene: TRBD1
CDR3aa: CASSSYRGVAYNEQFF

j_gene: TRBJ2-6
v_gene: TRBV18
abundance: NA
d_gene: TRBD1
CDR3aa: CASSPLRGQGASGANVLTF

j_gene: TRBJ2-4
v_gene: TRBV3-1/TRBV3-2
abundance: NA
d_gene: TRBD2
CDR3aa: CASQGTSGGYVAKNIQYF

j_gene: TRBJ1-4
v_gene: TRBV6-5
abundance: NA
d_gene: TRBD1
CDR3aa: CASSYAGTGAQKLFF

j_gene: TRBJ2-4
v_gene: TRBV2
abundance: NA
d_gene: NA
CDR3aa: CASSERGYIQYF

j_gene: TRBJ2-2
v_gene: TRBV5-1
abundance: once
d_gene: TRBD1
CDR3aa: CASSLAGQGAVGELFF

j_gene: TRBJ2-1
v_gene: TRBV7-2
abundance: NA
d_gene: TRBD2
CDR3aa: CASSPKPSGVPRSEQFF

j_gene: TRBJ1-2
v_gene: TRBV29-1
abundance: NA
d_gene: TRBD1
CDR3aa: CSVDRDRDSGYTF

j_gene: TRBJ2-1
v_gene: TRBV19
abundance: NA
d_gene: NA
CDR3aa: CASSKGDRSNLNEQFF

j_gene: TRBJ1-6
v_gene: TRBV5-6
abundance: NA
d_gene: NA
CDR3aa: CASSLWEASYNSPLHF

j_gene: TRBJ2-5
v_gene: TRBV6-5
abundance: once
d_gene: TRBD1
CDR3aa: CASSYSTGSLQETQYF

j_gene: TRBJ2-1
v_gene: TRBV2
abundance: NA
d_gene: TRBD2
CDR3aa: CARRERGGYNEQFF

j_gene: TRBJ2-7
v_gene: TRBV18
abundance: NA
d_gene: TRBD1
CDR3aa: CASSPSGQGAYEQYF

j_gene: TRBJ2-7
v_gene: TRBV5-1
abundance: NA
d_gene: NA
CDR3aa: CASSLGQARYEQYF

j_gene: TRBJ2-6
v_gene: TRBV25-1
abundance: NA
d_gene: NA
CDR3aa: CASSGDYSSGANVLTF

j_gene: TRBJ1-1
v_gene: TRBV10-3
abundance: once
d_gene: NA
CDR3aa: CAISQDSAGAFF

j_gene: TRBJ1-2
v_gene: TRBV9
abundance: NA
d_gene: NA
CDR3aa: CASSASGTKTFAGYTF

j_gene: TRBJ1-4
v_gene: TRBV5-1
abundance: NA
d_gene: NA
CDR3aa: CASSLAPGGGEKLFF

j_gene: TRBJ2-5
v_gene: TRBV3-1/TRBV3-2
abundance: NA
d_gene: TRBD2
CDR3aa: CASSRPSRGGRETQYF

j_gene: TRBJ1-5
v_gene: TRBV19
abundance: once
d_gene: NA
CDR3aa: CASHGPGSPADQPQHF

j_gene: TRBJ1-5
v_gene: TRBV2
abundance: once
d_gene: NA
CDR3aa: CASSRQNRNSNQPQHF

j_gene: TRBJ2-1
v_gene: TRBV28
abundance: NA
d_gene: TRBD2
CDR3aa: CASTLSGAYNEQFF

j_gene: TRBJ1-2
v_gene: TRBV6-5
abundance: once
d_gene: TRBD1
CDR3aa: CASSYTGTGDGYTF

j_gene: TRBJ1-1
v_gene: TRBV30
abundance: NA
d_gene: NA
CDR3aa: CAYSLRDRVTEAFF

j_gene: TRBJ1-6
v_gene: TRBV3-1/TRBV3-2
abundance: NA
d_gene: TRBD1
CDR3aa: CASSLRQGGSPLHF

j_gene: TRBJ1-5
v_gene: TRBV18
abundance: NA
d_gene: NA
CDR3aa: CASSSYNQPQHF

j_gene: TRBJ1-1
v_gene: TRBV6-5
abundance: NA
d_gene: NA
CDR3aa: CASKDSGKLNTEAFF

j_gene: TRBJ1-1
v_gene: TRBV7-3
abundance: once
d_gene: TRBD1
CDR3aa: CASSSGTGRIRAEAFF

j_gene: TRBJ2-1
v_gene: TRBV18
abundance: NA
d_gene: TRBD1
CDR3aa: CASSPRRDRGSNEQFF

j_gene: TRBJ2-3
v_gene: TRBV7-6
abundance: once
d_gene: TRBD1
CDR3aa: CASSLGGTGSTDTQYF

j_gene: TRBJ1-1
v_gene: TRBV4-3
abundance: once
d_gene: NA
CDR3aa: CASSQDRGTIMNTEAFF

j_gene: TRBJ1-1
v_gene: TRBV7-9
abundance: NA
d_gene: NA
CDR3aa: CASSSGRGALNTEAFF

j_gene: TRBJ2-1
v_gene: TRBV2
abundance: NA
d_gene: TRBD2
CDR3aa: CASKREGLARYYHNEQFF

j_gene: TRBJ1-6
v_gene: TRBV5-6
abundance: NA
d_gene: NA
CDR3aa: CASSFSGLASPLHF

j_gene: TRBJ1-5
v_gene: TRBV4-2
abundance: NA
d_gene: NA
CDR3aa: CASSRGGGNQPQHF

j_gene: TRBJ1-2
v_gene: TRBV2
abundance: NA
d_gene: NA
CDR3aa: CASKEANYGYTF

j_gene: TRBJ1-2
v_gene: TRBV5-1
abundance: NA
d_gene: NA
CDR3aa: CASSLDVARAGYTF

j_gene: TRBJ1-3
v_gene: TRBV5-8
abundance: NA
d_gene: TRBD1
CDR3aa: CASRRTGTTIYF

j_gene: TRBJ1-2
v_gene: TRBV7-2
abundance: NA
d_gene: TRBD1
CDR3aa: CASSVRDRAIRGYTF

j_gene: TRBJ2-2
v_gene: TRBV9
abundance: NA
d_gene: NA
CDR3aa: CASSPRGGTGELFF

j_gene: TRBJ1-6
v_gene: TRBV7-6
abundance: once
d_gene: TRBD1
CDR3aa: CASSLSYRGRKNSPLHF